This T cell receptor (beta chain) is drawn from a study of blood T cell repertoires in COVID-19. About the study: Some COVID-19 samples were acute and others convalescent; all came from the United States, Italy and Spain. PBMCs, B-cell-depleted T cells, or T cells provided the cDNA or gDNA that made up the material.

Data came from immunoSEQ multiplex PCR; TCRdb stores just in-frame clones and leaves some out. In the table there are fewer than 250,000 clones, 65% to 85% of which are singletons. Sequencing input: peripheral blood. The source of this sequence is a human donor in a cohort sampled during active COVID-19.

The CDR3 region is CSVLLPRLAGGNGELFF. The DNA for the CDR3 is TGCAGCGTCCTTCTTCCCCGACTAGCGGGAGGAAACGGGGAGCTGTTTTTT. The V call is TRBV29-1, the J call TRBJ2-2, with 13 positions matching TRBD2. The CDR3 extends over 17 amino acids. V dropped 6 bases and J dropped 7; count of bases not matched to a gene: 14. From germline, CDR1 is SQVTM and CDR2 ANQGSEA.